A selection of T cell receptor beta chains follows, all from one sample in a study of blood T cells in healthy people across ages. A single record per CDR3 protein comes from TCRdb applying MiXCR to the 5' RACE reads. The sample has around 1.5 million distinct CDR3 sequences, approximately 32% seen once. Sequencing was carried out using blood. These TCRs come from a woman in her 30s in good health. The CDR3 runs from the conserved cysteine through the conserved F or W. The D gene is left open where the match is weak. Clone sizes are given selectively: once, few, many, or a class where the clone is expanded.

TRBD1	17	few	TRBJ2-7	TRBV6-6	TGTGCCAGCAGTTACTCGTTTTCAGGACAGGCTTCCTACGAGCAGTACTTC	CASSYSFSGQASYEQYF
TRBD1	19	few	TRBJ1-1	TRBV4-1	TGCGCCAGCAGCCAAGATATGGTCAGGGGGGGTCTCATGAACACTGAAGCTTTCTTT	CASSQDMVRGGLMNTEAFF
NA	15	few	TRBJ2-1	TRBV6-5	TGTGCCAGCAGACCCGGGGGTCGGTCCTACAATGAGCAGTTCTTC	CASRPGGRSYNEQFF
TRBD1	12	once	TRBJ1-1	TRBV14	TGTGCCAGCAGCCCAGGGGGTTGGGAAGCTTTCTTT	CASSPGGWEAFF
TRBD1	15	NA	TRBJ1-5	TRBV9	TGTGCCAGCAGCGCAGGGGGCGGTAGCAATCAGCCCCAGCATTTT	CASSAGGGSNQPQHF
TRBD1	12	many	TRBJ2-7	TRBV29-1	TGCAGCGTTTCGGACAGGTACTACGAGCAGTACTTC	CSVSDRYYEQYF
NA	15	many	TRBJ2-5	TRBV20-1	TGCAGTGCTAGTGAAAGGGCAATTTGGGAAGGTACCCAGTACTTC	CSASERAIWEGTQYF
NA	11	few	TRBJ2-1	TRBV7-2	TGTGCCAGCAGCTTATTCTACCACCGGTTCTTC	CASSLFYHRFF
TRBD2	16	NA	TRBJ2-1	TRBV5-1	TGCGCCAGCAGCCCCCCCGCCCTAGCGGGAGGGAATGAGCAGTTCTTC	CASSPPALAGGNEQFF
NA	13	once	TRBJ1-2	TRBV30	TGTGCCTGGAGTATGGGGGGCGCTAATGGCTACACCTTC	CAWSMGGANGYTF
TRBD1	15	many	TRBJ1-2	TRBV20-1	TGCAGTGCGGGGGGACAGGGGGCTCGCGGCTATGGCTACACCTTC	CSAGGQGARGYGYTF
NA	14	NA	TRBJ2-3	TRBV5-1	TGCGCCAGCAGCATGACACTGAACACAGATACGCAGTATTTT	CASSMTLNTDTQYF
NA	13	many	TRBJ2-5	TRBV3-1	TGTGCCAGCAGCCAATTAGAGGAAGAGACCCAGTACTTC	CASSQLEEETQYF
TRBD2	16	NA	TRBJ2-1	TRBV4-2	TGTGCCAGCAGCCAAGATCTTAGCGGGTGGTACAATGAGCAGTTCTTC	CASSQDLSGWYNEQFF
NA	14	NA	TRBJ2-3	TRBV2	TGTGCCAGCATTGACTTAAAGAGCACAGATACGCAGTATTTT	CASIDLKSTDTQYF
NA	12	NA	TRBJ1-5	TRBV29-1	TGCAGCGTGGGTGATGGCAATCAGCCCCAGCATTTT	CSVGDGNQPQHF
NA	18	NA	TRBJ1-2	TRBV5-6	TGTGCCAGCAGCGCAAATCTCGGGCAGGGGACGACTAACTATGGCTACACCTTC	CASSANLGQGTTNYGYTF
TRBD1	15	NA	TRBJ1-2	TRBV14	TGTGCCAGCAGCCAAGTACAGGGGGCTTACTATGGCTACACCTTC	CASSQVQGAYYGYTF
NA	15	few	TRBJ2-1	TRBV27	TGTGCCAGCAGTCCCAGGGTTTCTCCCCTGGGTGAGCAGTTCTTC	CASSPRVSPLGEQFF
TRBD1	18	few	TRBJ2-3	TRBV27	TGTGCCAGCAGTCCCCGGGACAGGGGGTTTCGGGGCACAGATACGCAGTATTTT	CASSPRDRGFRGTDTQYF
NA	14	many	TRBJ1-4	TRBV20-1	TGCAGTGCTTTCCCCCGTGCAACTAATGAAAAACTGTTTTTT	CSAFPRATNEKLFF
NA	15	few	TRBJ1-6	TRBV5-1	TGCGCCAGCAGCGAGGAGGGCTCCTATAATTCACCCCTCCACTTT	CASSEEGSYNSPLHF
NA	15	NA	TRBJ2-5	TRBV10-1	TGCGCCAGCAGTGATTCCGCGGGCGGGTGGGAGACCCAGTACTTC	CASSDSAGGWETQYF
NA	17	NA	TRBJ2-1	TRBV6-5	TGTGCCGGCAGTTACTCAACCAGGGGGGAGAGTCGGGATGAGCAGTTCTTC	CAGSYSTRGESRDEQFF
TRBD2	14	few	TRBJ2-7	TRBV4-2	TGTGCCAGCAGCCAAGATAGGGGAGGGCGCGAGCAGTACTTC	CASSQDRGGREQYF
NA	18	few	TRBJ2-7	TRBV7-9	TGTGCCAGCAGCTTAGCGATGAGGGCAGGGGATAACCTCTACGAGCAGTACTTC	CASSLAMRAGDNLYEQYF
NA	13	few	TRBJ2-1	TRBV7-2	TGTGCCAGCAGCTTACTAAGATTCGATGAGCAGTTCTTC	CASSLLRFDEQFF
NA	14	NA	TRBJ2-7	TRBV28	TGTGCCGGCAGTTTTCTCCGAGGGGGCTACGAGCAGTACTTC	CAGSFLRGGYEQYF
NA	14	NA	TRBJ2-1	TRBV5-1	TGCGCCAGCAGCTTGGCCGTCAGGGGCGATGACCAGTTCTTC	CASSLAVRGDDQFF
NA	14	NA	TRBJ2-7	TRBV27	TGTGCCAGCAGTTTGGAGCGACAGATCTACGAGCAGTACTTC	CASSLERQIYEQYF
TRBD1	15	few	TRBJ1-1	TRBV12-3/TRBV12-4	TGTGCCAGCACCATTCTTAGGACAGGGTTTACTGAAGCTTTCTTT	CASTILRTGFTEAFF
TRBD1	14	few	TRBJ2-7	TRBV13	TGTGCCAACAGCCGATTGACAGGGACCTACGAGCAGTACTTC	CANSRLTGTYEQYF
TRBD1	15	few	TRBJ2-7	TRBV7-3	TGTGCCAGCAGCTTCCTTGTACAGGGGTCCTACGAGCAGTACTTC	CASSFLVQGSYEQYF
NA	13	few	TRBJ1-1	TRBV9	TGTGCCAGCAGCGTTGGGGCCGGGGCTGAAGCTTTCTTT	CASSVGAGAEAFF
NA	12	few	TRBJ1-4	TRBV20-1	TGCAGTGCGACTTTGACTAATGAAAAACTGTTTTTT	CSATLTNEKLFF
TRBD2	17	few	TRBJ2-2	TRBV7-2	TGTGCCAGCAGCTTAACCTCTGGCGGGGGGTACACCGGGGAGCTGTTTTTT	CASSLTSGGGYTGELFF
NA	12	few	TRBJ2-3	TRBV12-3/TRBV12-4	TGTGCCAGCACCTCGCGGCGTGGTACGCAGTATTTT	CASTSRRGTQYF
TRBD2	15	few	TRBJ2-7	TRBV20-1	TGCAGTGGCGGCAAAGGGCTAGCGGGAGCCTACGAGCAGTACTTC	CSGGKGLAGAYEQYF